These 23 T cell receptor beta chains were all obtained from the same sample, sequenced in a study of shared clonotypes between healthy human individuals. Using immunoSEQ multiplex PCR, the repertoire was profiled, and TCRdb retains in-frame clones only, with some absent. The sample lists about a million clones; roughly 77% were seen once. The sequencing sample was made of memory CD4+ T cells from PBMCs. The subset is: CD45RA-negative fraction. The receptor source for this set is a man aged 18 to 29 in good health. Some clones in this sample may be carry-over from other donors' samples.

In regard to this clone: A single base is all that separates this from a far larger clone, so a read error is likely. Other nucleotide sequences in the sample specify the same CDR3. The CDR3 bases are TGTGCCAGCAGTCCTCAAGAGACCCAGTACTTC. Its protein product is CASSPQETQYF. The rearrangement joins TRBV6-6 to TRBJ2-5; D is uncertain. Deletions cut 5 bases from V and 2 bases from J, with 3 bases between. Germline V lookup: CDR1 MNHNY, CDR2 SVGAGI (reference sequence). This CDR3 region has 11 residues.

V gene TRBV9 combines with J gene TRBJ2-7; 7 nucleotides align to TRBD2. Germline V lookup: CDR1 SGDLS, CDR2 YYNGEE. V shed 0 bases and J 5 bases; nucleotides not matched to a gene: 8. This CDR3 has 15 residues. Here the CDR3 reads CASSVESGRADEQYF. The CDR3 DNA sequence: TGTGCCAGCAGCGTAGAGAGTGGGAGGGCCGACGAGCAGTACTTC.

V usage is TRBV11-3 and J usage is TRBJ2-7; 9 bases match TRBD1. V lost 6 bases, J lost 3 bases, and 15 bases stayed unmatched. The germline V gene has CDR1 SGHNT and CDR2 YENEEA. This CDR3 has 17 amino acids. The CDR3 here is CASRLRSGTGNNYEQYF. The DNA for the CDR3 is TGTGCCAGCAGGTTACGCTCCGGGACAGGGAATAACTACGAGCAGTACTTC.

This chain connects TRBV9 to TRBJ1-4; TRBD1 is a possible D gene (5 bases). Germline CDR1 SGDLS, CDR2 YYNGEE. Trimming stripped 5 bases from V and 3 bases from J, with 8 bases between. The CDR3 extends over 13 amino acids. CDR3 loop: CASSRGANEKLFF. CDR3 in DNA: TGTGCCAGCAGTCGGGGGGCTAATGAAAAACTGTTTTTT.

The rearrangement uses TRBV21-1 and TRBJ1-2; the table gives TRBD1 as D, unverified against the DNA. TRBV21-1 is a documented pseudogene. CDR3 length: 15 residues. CDR3 sequence (DNA): TGTGCCAGCAGCAAAGAGGACAGGGGGGAGTATGGCTACACCTTC. This gives the protein CASSKEDRGEYGYTF.

V usage is TRBV7-9 and J usage is TRBJ2-5; no clear D. Trimming cost V 5 bases and J 2 bases, with 12 bases left between them. The CDR3 covers 14 residues. The germline V gene has CDR1 SEHNR and CDR2 FQNEAQ (reference sequence). CDR3 sequence reads: CASSRRQQQETQYF. In DNA form, the CDR3 reads TGTGCCAGCAGCAGAAGACAACAACAAGAGACCCAGTACTTC.

This clone has a handful of counts. The chain joins TRBV2 to TRBJ2-7; no definite D call. Germline CDR1 is SNHLY and CDR2 is FYNNEI. Trimming stripped 4 bases from V and 1 base from J, with 8 bases between. CDR3 length: 13 residues. CDR3 sequence (DNA): TGTGCCAGCAGTGTATGGGGATCCTACGAGCAGTACTTC. Translating it yields CASSVWGSYEQYF.

This clone was seen just once. This rearrangement joins TRBV30 to TRBJ1-4, with 9 nucleotides matching TRBD1. Germline assignment: CDR1 GTSNPN and CDR2 SVGIG (reference sequence). There are 13 residues in the CDR3. The V gene end was trimmed by 5 bases and the J gene end by 6 bases; junction bases not matched to a gene: 4. The CDR3 is CAWSRDRDEKLFF. CDR3 DNA: TGTGCCTGGTCCCGGGACAGGGATGAAAAACTGTTTTTT.

This chain connects TRBV11-3 to TRBJ2-2, with TRBD2 as a possible D gene (5 bases). Germline values: CDR1 SGHNT, CDR2 YENEEA. CDR3 length: 13 residues. Trimming shortened V by 3 bases and J by 5 bases, and 7 bases separated the two germline ends. The CDR3 nucleotides read TGTGCCAGCAGCTTTGGCGGGACCGGGGAGCTGTTTTTT. Residues: CASSFGGTGELFF.

This chain connects TRBV20-1 to TRBJ2-1, with unresolved D. V was pared by 7 bases and J by 0 bases, with 4 bases between. CDR3 length: 11 residues. Looked up from germline, CDR1 is DFQATT and CDR2 is SNEGSKA (reference sequence). The CDR3 DNA reads as TGCAGTGGGGTCTCCTACAATGAGCAGTTCTTC. It translates to CSGVSYNEQFF.

The table lists this clone with a count of one. The same CDR3 also results from other DNA sequences found in this sample. The V call is TRBV5-1, the J call TRBJ2-7; 8 bases map to TRBD1. V dropped 6 bases and J dropped 1; count of bases not matched to a gene: 15. Germline assignment: CDR1 SGHRS and CDR2 YFSETQ. The CDR3 spans 17 residues. CDR3 loop: CASTRGTGNGESYEQYF. CDR3 bases: TGCGCCAGCACAAGGGGGACAGGAAACGGGGAATCCTACGAGCAGTACTTC.

This clone turned up a few times. V and J are TRBV5-1 and TRBJ2-1, with D hard to call. Per the germline V gene, CDR1 is SGHRS and CDR2 is YFSETQ. Trimming removed 3 bases at V and 9 bases at J, with 13 bases between. The CDR3 sequence is 13 residues long. The CDR3 bases are TGCGCCAGCAGCTCGACCGCACTGATTGAGCAGTTCTTC. Protein sequence: CASSSTALIEQFF.

A note on this clone: A much larger clone lies a single base off, so this may be a read error. The chain uses TRBV7-9 and TRBJ1-5; D remains unclear. Germline V gene sequence: CDR1 SEHNR, CDR2 FQNEAQ (reference sequence). V dropped 2 bases and J dropped 6 bases, with 5 bases sitting between them. CDR3 size: 12 residues. The CDR3 spells CASSLNGQPQHF. The CDR3 bases are TGTGCCAGCAGCTTAAATGGTCAGCCCCAGCATTTT.

The genes are TRBV6-1 and TRBJ2-3, with D unclear. CDR1 and CDR2 (germline): MNHNS, SASEGT. This CDR3 contains 14 residues. The V and J ends lost 8 bases and 5 bases respectively, with 17 bases between them. CDR3 protein: CASSVGIRLDTQYF. The CDR3 region has the DNA TGTGCCAGCTCCGTGGGGATTAGACTAGATACGCAGTATTTT.

This sequence joins TRBV6-4 and TRBJ1-5; D ambiguous. Germline values: CDR1 MRHNA, CDR2 SNTAGT. The CDR3 runs to 14 residues. V lost 0 bases and J 5 bases, leaving 8 bases between the germline ends. The CDR3 bases are TGTGCCAGCAGTGACTCCAGCGGGGATCAGCCCCAGCATTTT. Residues: CASSDSSGDQPQHF.

The rearrangement joins TRBV23-1 to TRBJ2-7; 10 bases align to TRBD1. TRBV23-1 carries the ORF label, with uncertain function. J gave up 6 bases and V 4 bases, and 9 bases lay outside the gene matches. The CDR3 covers 15 residues. The CDR3 coding sequence is TGCGCCAGCAGTCCGCCGGGACAGGGGAGAGGCGAGCAGTACTTC. Its translation: CASSPPGQGRGEQYF.

The rearrangement links TRBV6-5 to TRBJ2-7, with 12 bases matching TRBD2. J lost 6 bases, V lost 10 bases, and 13 bases had no gene match. The germline gives CDR1 MNHEY, CDR2 SVGAGI. The CDR3 is made up of 15 amino acids. The CDR3 region has the DNA TGTGCCACTACGATCCTAGCGGGAGGGCGAGGCGAGCAGTACTTC. Amino acid sequence: CATTILAGGRGEQYF.

The chain combines TRBV5-1 with TRBJ1-1, with D unclear. Looked up from germline, CDR1 is SGHRS and CDR2 is YFSETQ. V lost 4 bases and J lost 1, with 11 bases in between. The length of the CDR3 is 14 residues. The CDR3 sequence is CASSPEGANTEAFF. The CDR3 DNA reads as TGCGCCAGCAGCCCCGAGGGCGCGAACACTGAAGCTTTCTTT.

J is TRBJ2-1 and V is TRBV4-3; D perhaps matches TRBD2 (6 bases). Trimming took 9 bases from V and 9 from J, leaving 27 bases between them. This CDR3 contains 16 residues. The germline gives CDR1 LGHNA, CDR2 YSLEER. CDR3: CARKPYLERVMFEQFF. The CDR3, as DNA: TGCGCCAGGAAGCCGTATTTGGAGCGGGTTATGTTTGAGCAGTTCTTC.

The V gene is TRBV29-1, the J gene TRBJ1-1, with D uncertain. Germline assignment: CDR1 SQVTM and CDR2 ANQGSEA. The CDR3 is 13 amino acids. V shed 5 bases and J shed 2 bases, with 12 bases lying between them. CDR3 DNA: TGCAGCGTTCTCGGTACGGCAAACACTGAAGCTTTCTTT. It encodes CSVLGTANTEAFF.

The rearrangement joins TRBV30 to TRBJ1-1, with D unclear. V shed 2 bases and J shed 7 bases, with 8 bases lying between them. Germline CDR1 reads GTSNPN; CDR2 reads SVGIG (reference sequence). There are 11 residues in the CDR3. This CDR3 reads CAWSLDGEAFF. CDR3 bases: TGTGCCTGGAGTCTCGACGGTGAAGCTTTCTTT.

DNA for the CDR3: TGTGCCAGCAGCTTGGAACAGGGGGCATACGAGCAGTACTTC. Encoded protein: CASSLEQGAYEQYF. This rearrangement joins TRBV5-4 to TRBJ2-7, with 9 bases aligning to TRBD1. The CDR3 covers 14 residues. The junction had 2 bases not matched to a gene; V was cut back by 0 bases and J by 4 bases. Looked up from germline, CDR1 is SGHNT and CDR2 is YYREEE (reference sequence). Supplemented by reference TRBV5-4 and TRBJ2-7, the full variable domain reads ETGVTQSPTHLIKTRGQQVTLRCSSQSGHNTVSWYQQALGQGPQFIFQYYREEENGRGNFPPRFSGLQFPNYSSELNVNALELDDSALYLCASSLEQGAYEQYFGPGTRLTVT.

The chain employs TRBV15 and TRBJ2-7; no definite D call. Germline values: CDR1 LNHNV, CDR2 YYDKDF (reference sequence). The length of the CDR3 is 14 residues. The V and J ends lost 6 bases and 0 bases respectively, with 12 bases between them. This CDR3 is CATRAELFSYEQYF. For the CDR3, the DNA is TGTGCCACCAGGGCCGAGCTCTTCTCCTACGAGCAGTACTTC.